Detailed here is one T cell receptor (beta chain). Germline V CDR1 and CDR2: SGHRS, YFSETQ. There are 19 residues in the CDR3. V lost 0 bases and J lost 5; bases outside the gene matches: 9. The sample belongs to a study of CD8+CD57+ T cells in acquired aplastic anemia. Looking at the study overall: Isolated CD4+ and CD8+ cells, once sorted, yielded DNA averaging around 3.3 ug.

In patients chosen for sequencing, flow cytometry had shown CD8+CD57+ cell expansion. The template for TCR beta VDJ and CDR3 sequence profiling was genomic DNA. One entry per CDR3 protein results from TCRdb running MiXCR on the reads. The sample carries around 500,000 distinct CDR3 sequences, more than 25% recorded once. J is TRBJ2-3 and V is TRBV5-1; 16 bases are a match to TRBD2. Sequences were obtained from sorted CD4+, CD8+, or CD8+CD57+ T cells (not recorded which) from PBMCs. The clonotype originates from a human donor with aplastic anemia. DNA of the CDR3: TGCGCCAGCAGCTTGGCCGGGGGGACTAGCGGGGGGGCAGGAGATACGCAGTATTTT. It encodes CASSLAGGTSGGAGDTQYF. Together with reference TRBV5-1 and TRBJ2-3, the CDR3 gives the full variable domain: KAGVTQTPRYLIKTRGQQVTLSCSPISGHRSVSWYQQTPGQGLQFLFEYFSETQRNKGNFPGRFSGRQFSNSRSEMNVSTLELGDSALYLCASSLAGGTSGGAGDTQYFGPGTRLTVL.